One sample yielded the 2 T cell receptor beta chains listed below, sequenced in a study of early T cells in non-severe SARS-CoV-2 infection. TCRdb re-called the 5' RACE reads with MiXCR, one entry per CDR3 protein. Among 35,000 to 45,000 distinct CDR3 sequences, approximately 6.2% were seen once, and the ten largest hold roughly 8.2%. The sequenced sample was whole blood, obtained at baseline. These receptors originate from an adult who was a healthcare worker with PCR-confirmed SARS-CoV-2 infection or an uninfected control (not recorded which).

This clonotype was recorded a few times. The chain employs TRBV5-4 and TRBJ1-4; 9 positions match TRBD1. V lost 1 base, J lost 2 bases, and 6 bases stayed unmatched. Germline CDR1 SGHNT, CDR2 YYREEE (reference sequence). The CDR3 is 17 residues long. The CDR3 nucleotides are TGTGCCAGCAGCTTGAGGATTGGACAGGGGACTAATGAAAAACTGTTTTTT. Translation: CASSLRIGQGTNEKLFF.

This clonotype came up many times. The chain joins TRBV7-6 to TRBJ2-5; D gene uncertain. The germline CDR1 and CDR2 sequences are SGHVS and FNYEAQ. The CDR3 contains 16 residues. Deletions cut 5 bases from V and 4 bases from J, with 20 bases between. The CDR3, as DNA: TGTGCCAGCAGCGGTCGTAGCAGTACCGTCGGAGAGACCCAGTACTTC. Amino acids: CASSGRSSTVGETQYF.